The 21 T cell receptor beta chains below all came from one sample that was sequenced in a study of cytomegalovirus exposure and HLA in healthy donors. PCR used 60 Vbeta primers and 13 Jbeta primers. Sequencing used immunoSEQ multiplex PCR; TCRdb keeps in-frame clones, though not all of them. Here the sample spans 150,000 to 200,000 clones, 73% being singletons. The sample comprised PBMCs. The source is a woman between 18 and 29 years old in good health and CMV-seropositive.

The chain's CDR3 is CAWREGVTYNYGYTF. The CDR3 bases are TGTGCCTGGAGAGAGGGGGTTACCTATAACTATGGCTACACCTTC. The chain links TRBV30 to TRBJ1-2; maybe TRBD1 (6 bases). The germline gives CDR1 GTSNPN, CDR2 SVGIG (reference sequence). V was clipped by 3 bases and J by 1 base, with 15 bases between them. The CDR3 contains 15 residues.

The chain has TRBV18 and TRBJ1-1; a weak D match, TRBD1 (6 bases). The germline CDR1 and CDR2 sequences are KGHSH and LQKENI. CDR3 size: 15 residues. Trimming removed 3 bases from V and 6 bases from J, with 17 bases in between. CDR3 coding DNA: TGTGCCAGCTCACCCGTGACAGGTCAGGGATCTGAAGCTTTCTTT. Its translation: CASSPVTGQGSEAFF.

The rearrangement uses TRBV7-8 and TRBJ2-7; 7 positions match TRBD1. CDR1 and CDR2 from the germline V gene are SGHVS and FQNEAQ. The CDR3 has 15 residues. V lost 3 bases to trimming and J lost 3 bases; unmatched junction nucleotides: 8. CDR3 DNA sequence: TGTGCCAGCAGCTTGTTGTCCAGGGGGAGCTACGAGCAGTACTTC. The encoded protein is CASSLLSRGSYEQYF.

The chain carries TRBV7-2 and TRBJ1-5; TRBD1 might be the D (5 bases). The CDR3 runs 16 residues. Germline CDR1 and CDR2: SGHTA and FQGNSA. V was shortened by 2 bases and J by 4 bases, with 15 bases between the two germline ends. The chain's CDR3 is CASSLLGREANQPQHF. CDR3 bases: TGTGCCAGCAGCTTACTGGGCAGGGAGGCGAATCAGCCCCAGCATTTT.

This chain links TRBV27 with TRBJ2-7; TRBD1 agrees at 10 bases. This CDR3 comprises 13 residues. V was pared by 2 bases and J by 7 bases, with 2 bases of the junction left unmatched. CDR1 and CDR2 (germline): MNHEY, SMNVEV (reference sequence). The CDR3 spells CASSLAGQGEQYF. CDR3 DNA: TGTGCCAGCAGTTTAGCGGGACAGGGGGAGCAGTACTTC.

V and J are TRBV7-9 and TRBJ1-4; 8 nucleotides match TRBD1. The V gene end was trimmed by 5 bases and the J gene end by 8 bases; junction bases not matched to a gene: 10. CDR1 and CDR2 from the germline V gene are SEHNR and FQNEAQ (reference sequence). The CDR3 has 15 residues. The chain's CDR3 is CASSPRGPRGEKLFF. DNA of the CDR3: TGTGCCAGCAGCCCCAGGGGGCCTCGAGGAGAAAAACTGTTTTTT.

This clone was counted only a few times. This chain connects TRBV5-8 to TRBJ2-7, with a weak D call TRBD2 (5 bases). Germline assignment: CDR1 SGHTS and CDR2 YDEGEE. There are 14 residues in the CDR3. V was cut by 2 bases and J by 1 base, with 10 bases left in between. This CDR3 is CASSFRGRSYEQYF. The CDR3, as DNA: TGTGCCAGCAGCTTTAGAGGGAGATCCTACGAGCAGTACTTC.

This clone came up once. The J gene is TRBJ1-2, the V gene TRBV6-6; D is perhaps TRBD1 (6 bases). The V gene lost 6 bases and the J gene lost 8 bases, with 19 bases spanning the gap. The CDR3 contains 14 residues. Germline lookup yields CDR1 MNHNY and CDR2 SVGAGI (reference sequence). In DNA, the CDR3 is TGTGCCAGCAGCTCACTCCGGGGGGCTGAAGGCTACACCTTC. Protein sequence: CASSSLRGAEGYTF.

V and J are TRBV28 and TRBJ2-4; TRBD2 agrees at 7 bases. The CDR3 has 14 residues. The V gene's germline CDR1 is MDHEN and CDR2 SYDVKM. The V and J ends lost 8 bases and 1 base, in that order; junction bases with no gene match: 5. The CDR3 sequence is CASAGDYAKNIQYF. CDR3 sequence (DNA): TGTGCCAGCGCGGGGGACTACGCCAAAAACATTCAGTACTTC.

This rearrangement joins TRBV19 to TRBJ1-1; 7 bases fit TRBD1. The CDR3 sequence is 18 residues long. Germline V gives CDR1 LNHDA, CDR2 SQIVND (reference sequence). The junction had 18 bases not matched to a gene; V was cut back by 7 bases and J by 1 base. The CDR3 nucleotides are TGTGCCAGTAATAACGCCGGGACAGAGAAAAACTGGAACACTGAAGCTTTCTTT. The encoded protein is CASNNAGTEKNWNTEAFF.

This clone was recorded a few times. The chain couples TRBV9 to TRBJ2-1; 7 bases align to TRBD1. V gave up 2 bases and J gave up 9 bases; unmatched junction bases: 8. From germline, CDR1 is SGDLS and CDR2 YYNGEE. This CDR3 region has 14 residues. The CDR3 DNA follows: TGTGCCAGCAGCGTGACGGACAGGACGGGTGAGCAGTTCTTC. This sequence encodes CASSVTDRTGEQFF.

V and J are TRBV27 and TRBJ1-5; possibly TRBD1 for D (6 bases). The germline V gene encodes CDR1 MNHEY and CDR2 SMNVEV (reference sequence). This CDR3 contains 14 residues. The V end was cut by 6 bases, the J end by 2 bases, with 11 bases between. This CDR3 reads CASRTGFGNQPQHF. For the CDR3, the DNA is TGTGCCAGCAGAACAGGGTTCGGCAATCAGCCCCAGCATTTT.

The chain combines TRBV18 with TRBJ1-1; 7 bases are shared with TRBD1. V shed 2 bases, J shed 5 bases, and the junction held 5 bases outside the gene matches. The CDR3 runs 14 residues. CDR1 is KGHSH and CDR2 is LQKENI in the germline V gene. The CDR3 sequence is CASSPDRALTEAFF. Written as DNA, the CDR3 is TGTGCCAGCTCACCAGACAGGGCGCTGACTGAAGCTTTCTTT.

This chain uses TRBV11-3 with TRBJ1-5; D gene uncertain. The length of the CDR3 is 13 residues. Trimming stripped 1 base from V and 7 bases from J, with 8 bases between. Germline-derived CDR1 and CDR2 are SGHNT and YENEEA. CDR3 sequence (DNA): TGTGCCAGCAGCTTAGGGGCGTCACAGCCCCAGCATTTT. It translates to CASSLGASQPQHF.

V and J are TRBV6-1 and TRBJ1-6, with 9 bases lining up with TRBD1. Germline V gives CDR1 MNHNS, CDR2 SASEGT. The V and J ends lost 0 bases and 7 bases, in that order; junction bases with no gene match: 10. The CDR3 totals 18 residues. CDR3 bases: TGTGCCAGCAGTGAAGCTAAAGGGACAGGGACCATGAATTCACCCCTCCACTTT. This codes for CASSEAKGTGTMNSPLHF.

The chain combines TRBV9 with TRBJ2-5; TRBD1 matches 7 bases. The last part of the DNA fits TRBJ2-7 better; the J call may be wrong. Per the germline V gene, CDR1 is SGDLS and CDR2 is YYNGEE. The CDR3 is 15 amino acids. The CDR3 spells CASSVNPGQYYEQYF. In nucleotides, the CDR3 is TGTGCCAGCAGCGTGAACCCGGGACAGTACTACGAGCAGTACTTC.

The V and J genes are TRBV13 and TRBJ2-2, with a tentative D call TRBD2 (6 bases). With 1 base removed from V and 6 bases from J, the gap between germline ends came to 12 bases. The length of the CDR3 is 15 residues. The V gene's germline CDR1 is PRHDT and CDR2 FYEKMQ (reference sequence). The CDR3 DNA sequence: TGTGCCAGCAGCTTAGCGGGACTTGTTGCCGGGGAGCTGTTTTTT. Amino acid sequence: CASSLAGLVAGELFF.

This clone was detected once. The V gene is TRBV5-1, the J gene TRBJ2-3; D remains unclear. Germline loops: CDR1 SGHRS, CDR2 YFSETQ. Deletions cut 3 bases from V and 5 bases from J, with 4 bases between. The CDR3 loop spans 11 amino acids. The CDR3 sequence is CASSSLDTQYF. The CDR3 bases are TGCGCCAGCAGCTCCCTAGATACGCAGTATTTT. Based on the CDR3 plus reference TRBV5-1 and TRBJ2-3, the full variable domain is KAGVTQTPRYLIKTRGQQVTLSCSPISGHRSVSWYQQTPGQGLQFLFEYFSETQRNKGNFPGRFSGRQFSNSRSEMNVSTLELGDSALYLCASSSLDTQYFGPGTRLTVL.

This chain connects TRBV29-1 to TRBJ2-1; 11 nucleotides line up with TRBD2. The CDR3 runs 14 residues. CDR1 and CDR2 (germline): SQVTM, ANQGSEA. V was pared by 8 bases and J by 4 bases, with 7 bases of the junction left unmatched. CDR3 DNA: TGCAGCACCCGACTAGCGGGGACATACAATGAGCAGTTCTTC. Its translation is CSTRLAGTYNEQFF.

V and J are TRBV7-2 and TRBJ2-1; 11 positions agree with TRBD2. In germline, CDR1 is SGHTA, CDR2 FQGNSA. After removal of 2 bases from V and 8 bases from J, the junction contained 5 bases not matched to a gene. This CDR3 is built from 15 residues. CDR3 sequence (DNA): TGTGCCAGCAGCTTATATAGCGGGGGGGCTTATGAGCAGTTCTTC. It translates to CASSLYSGGAYEQFF.

V usage is TRBV28 and J usage is TRBJ1-1, with D tentatively TRBD1 (6 bases). Trimming stripped 4 bases from V and 0 bases from J, with 15 bases between. The CDR3 contains 16 residues. CDR1 MDHEN and CDR2 SYDVKM come from the germline V gene. The CDR3 bases are TGTGCCAGCAGTTCTCAGGGGTTAACCATGAACACTGAAGCTTTCTTT. The encoded protein is CASSSQGLTMNTEAFF.